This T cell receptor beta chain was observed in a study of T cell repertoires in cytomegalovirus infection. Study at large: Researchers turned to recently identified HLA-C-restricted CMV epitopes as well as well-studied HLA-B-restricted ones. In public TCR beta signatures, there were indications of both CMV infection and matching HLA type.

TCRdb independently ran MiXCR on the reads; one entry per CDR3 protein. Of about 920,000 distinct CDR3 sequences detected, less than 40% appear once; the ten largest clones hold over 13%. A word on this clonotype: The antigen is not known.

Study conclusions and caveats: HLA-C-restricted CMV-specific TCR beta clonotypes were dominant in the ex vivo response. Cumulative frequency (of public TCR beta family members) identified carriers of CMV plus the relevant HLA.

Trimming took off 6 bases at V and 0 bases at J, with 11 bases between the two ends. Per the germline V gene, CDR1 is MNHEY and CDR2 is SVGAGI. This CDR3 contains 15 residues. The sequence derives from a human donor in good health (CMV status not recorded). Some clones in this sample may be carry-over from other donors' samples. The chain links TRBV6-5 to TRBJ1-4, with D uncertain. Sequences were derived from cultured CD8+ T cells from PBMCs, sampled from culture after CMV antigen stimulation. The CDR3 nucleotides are TGTGCCAGCAGACCTTACACCGCAACTAATGAAAAACTGTTTTTT. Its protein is CASRPYTATNEKLFF.